The clone carrying this T cell receptor (beta chain) is a singleton in its sample. In the original processing: From reference gene primer amplification, estimates of nucleated cell counts were derived. Assay used: immunoSEQ multiplex PCR; TCRdb lists only in-frame clones, some missing. The V and J calls and clone size were taken over from that table, and D and trimming were inferred from the DNA. The sample has 70,000 or so clones; more than 75% are singletons. These data are taken from a study of blood T cell repertoires in COVID-19. Study context: From T cells, B-cell-depleted T cells, or PBMCs came the material, which was cDNA or gDNA.

The CDR3 length is 14 residues. From germline, CDR1 is MNHEY and CDR2 SVGAGI. After removal of 4 bases from V and 8 bases from J, the junction contained 6 bases not matched to a gene. The sequenced sample was peripheral blood. The source is a human donor in a cohort sampled during active COVID-19. V gene TRBV6-5 combines with J gene TRBJ1-4, with 8 bases lining up with TRBD1. The CDR3 DNA reads TGTGCCAGCAGTTTACAGGGGGTTGACGAAAAACTGTTTTTT. It yields the protein CASSLQGVDEKLFF.